This T cell receptor (beta chain) was documented in a study of CD8 T cells in ankylosing spondylitis. Ten or more counts support this clonotype. Its cognate antigen is unknown. Regarding the study as a whole: One TCR beta motif, made up of roughly eight highly homologous variants, appeared characteristic of ankylosing spondylitis blood. Reportedly, matched ankylosing spondylitis synovial fluid was significantly enriched for disease-linked clones. The authors found the disease-linked clones to be CD8+ and relatively rare in peripheral blood. Earlier work had already found some motif variants in reactive arthritis synovial fluid and blood.

After removal of 2 bases from V and 8 bases from J, the junction contained 6 bases not matched to a gene. CDR3 length: 15 residues. The TCR beta libraries were generated through quantitative 5'-RACE incorporating molecular barcodes. TCRdb analysed the 5' RACE reads with MiXCR anew, one entry per CDR3 protein. The data contain 500,000 to 650,000 distinct CDR3 sequences, about 5.7% of them singletons. V and J are TRBV12-3 or TRBV12-4 and TRBJ2-1; TRBD2 matches at 10 bases. What was sequenced was blood, either unsorted or a sorted T cell fraction (not recorded which). The clonotype was recovered from a male donor with ankylosing spondylitis. Written as DNA, the CDR3 is TGTGCCAGCAGTTTAAATCTAGCGGGGGTTGATGAGCAGTTCTTC. This gives the protein CASSLNLAGVDEQFF.